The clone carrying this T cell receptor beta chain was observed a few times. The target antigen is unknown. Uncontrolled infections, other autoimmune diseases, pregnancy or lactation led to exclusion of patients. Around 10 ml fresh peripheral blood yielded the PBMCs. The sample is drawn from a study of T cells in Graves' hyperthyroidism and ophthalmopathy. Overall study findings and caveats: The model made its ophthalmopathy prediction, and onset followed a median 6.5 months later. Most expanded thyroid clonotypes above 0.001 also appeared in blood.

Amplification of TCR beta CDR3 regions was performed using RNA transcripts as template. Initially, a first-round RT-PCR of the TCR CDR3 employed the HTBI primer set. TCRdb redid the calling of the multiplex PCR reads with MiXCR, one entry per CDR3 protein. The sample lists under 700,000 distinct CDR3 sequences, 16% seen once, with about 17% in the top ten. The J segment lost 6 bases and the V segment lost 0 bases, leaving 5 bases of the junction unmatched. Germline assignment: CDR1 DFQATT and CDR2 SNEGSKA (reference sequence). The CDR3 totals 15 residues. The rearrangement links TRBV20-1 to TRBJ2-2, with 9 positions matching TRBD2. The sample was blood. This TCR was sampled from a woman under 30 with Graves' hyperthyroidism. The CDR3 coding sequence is TGCAGTGCTAGAGACGTGCGGGAGGGCTCCGGGGAGCTGTTTTTT. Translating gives CSARDVREGSGELFF.